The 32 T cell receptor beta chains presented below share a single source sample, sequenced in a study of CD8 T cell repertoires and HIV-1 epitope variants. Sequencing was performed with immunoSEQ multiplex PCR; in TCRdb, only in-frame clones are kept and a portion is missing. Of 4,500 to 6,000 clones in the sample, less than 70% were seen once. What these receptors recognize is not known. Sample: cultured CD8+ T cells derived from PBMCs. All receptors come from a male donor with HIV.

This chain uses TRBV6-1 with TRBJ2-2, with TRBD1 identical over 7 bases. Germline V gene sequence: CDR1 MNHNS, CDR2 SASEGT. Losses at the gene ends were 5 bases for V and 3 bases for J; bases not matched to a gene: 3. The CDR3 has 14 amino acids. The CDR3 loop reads CASSLGQHTGELFF. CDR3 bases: TGTGCCAGCAGTCTGGGACAGCACACCGGGGAGCTGTTTTTT.

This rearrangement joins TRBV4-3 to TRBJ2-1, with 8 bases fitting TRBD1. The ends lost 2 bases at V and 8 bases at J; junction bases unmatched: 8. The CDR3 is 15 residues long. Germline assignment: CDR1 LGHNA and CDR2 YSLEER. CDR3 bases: TGCGCCAGCAGCCAACGGACAGGGCTAGAGGATGAGCAGTTCTTC. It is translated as CASSQRTGLEDEQFF.

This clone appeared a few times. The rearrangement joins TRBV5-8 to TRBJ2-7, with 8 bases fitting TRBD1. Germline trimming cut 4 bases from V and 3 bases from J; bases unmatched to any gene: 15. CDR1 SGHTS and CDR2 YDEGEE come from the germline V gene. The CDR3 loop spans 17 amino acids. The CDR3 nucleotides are TGTGCCAGCAGCCCTTACGATCCGGACAGGGAATACTACGAGCAGTACTTC. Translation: CASSPYDPDREYYEQYF.

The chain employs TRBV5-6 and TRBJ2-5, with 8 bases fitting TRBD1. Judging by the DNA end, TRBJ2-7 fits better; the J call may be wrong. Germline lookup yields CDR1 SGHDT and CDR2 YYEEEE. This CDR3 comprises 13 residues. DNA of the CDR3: TGTGCCAGCAGCGTACAGGGGGCCTACGAGCAGTACTTC. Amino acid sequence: CASSVQGAYEQYF.

In DNA, the CDR3 is TGTGCCAGCAGCCAAGGGGCAGGGTTGACTCTTCAGCCCCAGCATTTT. It specifies CASSQGAGLTLQPQHF. V and J are TRBV7-6 and TRBJ1-5; tentatively, D is TRBD1 (5 bases). V was pared by 5 bases and J by 6 bases, with 20 bases between. In germline, CDR1 is SGHVS, CDR2 FNYEAQ. CDR3 length equals 16 residues.

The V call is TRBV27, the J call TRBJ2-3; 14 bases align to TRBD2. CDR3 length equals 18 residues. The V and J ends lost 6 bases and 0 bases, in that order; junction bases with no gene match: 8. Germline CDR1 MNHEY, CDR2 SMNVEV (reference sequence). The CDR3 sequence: CASRPTTSGRASTDTQYF. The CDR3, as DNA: TGTGCCAGCAGACCCACGACTAGCGGGAGGGCTAGCACAGATACGCAGTATTTT.

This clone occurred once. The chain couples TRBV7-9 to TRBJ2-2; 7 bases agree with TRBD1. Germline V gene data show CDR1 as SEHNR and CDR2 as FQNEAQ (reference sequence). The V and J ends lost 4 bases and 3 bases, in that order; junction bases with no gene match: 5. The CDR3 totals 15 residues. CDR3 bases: TGTGCCAGCAGCTCTAATGACAGGGACACCGGGGAGCTGTTTTTT. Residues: CASSSNDRDTGELFF.

The CDR3 DNA sequence: TGTGCCAGAAGCGGTACCGATTACAGGGCCCTGGGCGAGAGGAATCAGCCCCAGCATTTT. This sequence encodes CARSGTDYRALGERNQPQHF. This chain connects TRBV5-3 to TRBJ1-5; TRBD1 is a possible D gene (6 bases). TRBV5-3 is filed as an ORF, its function uncertain. With 4 bases removed from V and 4 bases from J, the gap between germline ends came to 30 bases. This CDR3 is built from 20 residues.

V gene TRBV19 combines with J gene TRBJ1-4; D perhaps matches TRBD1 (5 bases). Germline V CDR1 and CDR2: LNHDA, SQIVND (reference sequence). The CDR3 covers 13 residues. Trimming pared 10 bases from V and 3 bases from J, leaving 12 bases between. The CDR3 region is CATSGTANEKLFF. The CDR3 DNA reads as TGTGCCACTTCGGGGACCGCTAATGAAAAACTGTTTTTT.

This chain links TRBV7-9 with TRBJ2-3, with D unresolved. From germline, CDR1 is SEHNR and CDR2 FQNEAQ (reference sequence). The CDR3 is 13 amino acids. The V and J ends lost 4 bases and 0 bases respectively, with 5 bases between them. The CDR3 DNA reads TGTGCCAGCAGCTCAGACAGCACAGATACGCAGTATTTT. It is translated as CASSSDSTDTQYF.

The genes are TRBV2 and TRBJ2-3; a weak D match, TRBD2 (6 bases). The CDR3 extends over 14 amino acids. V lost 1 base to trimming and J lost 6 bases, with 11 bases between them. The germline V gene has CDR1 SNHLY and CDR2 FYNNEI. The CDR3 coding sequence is TGTGCCAGCAGTGAAGGGGGGGACGCGGATACGCAGTATTTT. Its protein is CASSEGGDADTQYF.

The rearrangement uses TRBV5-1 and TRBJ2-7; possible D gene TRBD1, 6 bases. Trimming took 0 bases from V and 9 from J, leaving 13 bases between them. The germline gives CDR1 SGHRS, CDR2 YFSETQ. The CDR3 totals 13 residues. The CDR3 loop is CASSLDLGGMQYF. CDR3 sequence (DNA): TGCGCCAGCAGCTTGGACCTAGGGGGTATGCAGTACTTC.

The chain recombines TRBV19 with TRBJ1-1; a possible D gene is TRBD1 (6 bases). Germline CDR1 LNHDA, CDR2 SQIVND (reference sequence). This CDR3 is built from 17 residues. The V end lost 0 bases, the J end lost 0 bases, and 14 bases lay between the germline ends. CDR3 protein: CASSIDVTGTMNTEAFF. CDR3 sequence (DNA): TGTGCCAGTAGTATAGACGTTACCGGGACAATGAACACTGAAGCTTTCTTT.

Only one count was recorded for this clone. CDR3 sequence: CASSSEWGGTEAFF. In DNA, the CDR3 is TGTGCCAGCAGCTCTGAATGGGGTGGCACTGAAGCTTTCTTT. The rearrangement joins TRBV11-1 to TRBJ1-1; D gene unclear. The CDR3 is 14 amino acids. V lost 4 bases, J lost 4 bases, and 13 bases lay in between. Per the germline V gene, CDR1 is SGHAT and CDR2 is FQDESV (reference sequence). The whole variable domain, filled in from reference TRBV11-1 and TRBJ1-1, reads EAEVAQSPRYKITEKSQAVAFWCDPISGHATLYWYRQILGQGPELLVQFQDESVVDDSQLPKDRFSAERLKGVDSTLKIQPAELGDSAMYLCASSSEWGGTEAFFGQGTRLTVV.

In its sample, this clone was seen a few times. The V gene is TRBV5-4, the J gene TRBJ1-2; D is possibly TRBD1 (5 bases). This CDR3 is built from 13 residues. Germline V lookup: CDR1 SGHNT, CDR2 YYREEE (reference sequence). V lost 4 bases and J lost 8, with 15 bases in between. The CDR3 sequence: CASSPVRGEGYTF. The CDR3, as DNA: TGTGCCAGCAGCCCGGTTCGGGGGGAAGGCTACACCTTC.

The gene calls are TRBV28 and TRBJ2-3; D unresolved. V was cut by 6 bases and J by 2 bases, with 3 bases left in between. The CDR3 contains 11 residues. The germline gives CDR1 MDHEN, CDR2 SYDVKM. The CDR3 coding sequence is TGTGCCAGCAGGTACACAGATACGCAGTATTTT. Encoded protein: CASRYTDTQYF.

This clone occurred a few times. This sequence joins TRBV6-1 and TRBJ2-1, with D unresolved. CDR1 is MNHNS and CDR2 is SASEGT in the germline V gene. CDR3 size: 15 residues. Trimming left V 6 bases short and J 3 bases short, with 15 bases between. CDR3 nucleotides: TGTGCCAGCAGCGAATCCCCCCCAGTCTACAATGAGCAGTTCTTC. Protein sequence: CASSESPPVYNEQFF.

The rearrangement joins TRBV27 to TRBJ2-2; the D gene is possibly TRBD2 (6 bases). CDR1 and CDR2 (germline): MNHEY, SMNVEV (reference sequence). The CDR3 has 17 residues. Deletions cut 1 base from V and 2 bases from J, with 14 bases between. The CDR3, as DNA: TGTGCCAGCAGTTTATTCTCGGGCGGGGTCAACACCGGGGAGCTGTTTTTT. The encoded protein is CASSLFSGGVNTGELFF.

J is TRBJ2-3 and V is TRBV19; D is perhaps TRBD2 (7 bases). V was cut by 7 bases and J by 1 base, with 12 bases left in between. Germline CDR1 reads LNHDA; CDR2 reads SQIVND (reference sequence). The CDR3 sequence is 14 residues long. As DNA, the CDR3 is TGTGCCAGTACACGGGGGGCTGGCACAGATACGCAGTATTTT. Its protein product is CASTRGAGTDTQYF.

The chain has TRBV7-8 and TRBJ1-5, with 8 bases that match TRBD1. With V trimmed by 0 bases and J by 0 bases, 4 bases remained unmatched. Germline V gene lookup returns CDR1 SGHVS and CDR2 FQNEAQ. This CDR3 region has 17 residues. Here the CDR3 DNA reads TGTGCCAGCAGCTTAGCGGACAGGGCGTATAGCAATCAGCCCCAGCATTTT. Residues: CASSLADRAYSNQPQHF.

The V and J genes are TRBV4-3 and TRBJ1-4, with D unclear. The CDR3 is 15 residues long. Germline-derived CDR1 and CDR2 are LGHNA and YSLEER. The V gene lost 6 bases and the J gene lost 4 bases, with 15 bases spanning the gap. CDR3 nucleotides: TGCGCCAGCAGTTCCTTCGAGGCTGGTAATGAAAAACTGTTTTTT. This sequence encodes CASSSFEAGNEKLFF.

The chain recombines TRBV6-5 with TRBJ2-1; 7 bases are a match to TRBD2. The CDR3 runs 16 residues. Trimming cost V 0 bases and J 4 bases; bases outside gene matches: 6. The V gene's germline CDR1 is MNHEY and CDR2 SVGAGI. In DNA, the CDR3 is TGTGCCAGCAGTTACTCATCGTCTAGCGGTTACAATGAGCAGTTCTTC. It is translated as CASSYSSSSGYNEQFF.

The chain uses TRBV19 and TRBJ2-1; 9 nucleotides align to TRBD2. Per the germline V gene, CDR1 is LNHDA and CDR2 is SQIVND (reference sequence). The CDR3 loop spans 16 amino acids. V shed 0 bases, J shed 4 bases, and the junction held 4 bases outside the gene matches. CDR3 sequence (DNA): TGTGCCAGTAGTATAGACGATAGCGGGGGATACAATGAGCAGTTCTTC. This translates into CASSIDDSGGYNEQFF.

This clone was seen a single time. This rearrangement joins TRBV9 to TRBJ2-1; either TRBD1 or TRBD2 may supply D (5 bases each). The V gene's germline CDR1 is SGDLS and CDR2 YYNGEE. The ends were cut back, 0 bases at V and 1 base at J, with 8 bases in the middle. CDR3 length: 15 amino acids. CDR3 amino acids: CASSVGGISYNEQFF. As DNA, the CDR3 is TGTGCCAGCAGCGTAGGGGGGATTTCCTACAATGAGCAGTTCTTC.

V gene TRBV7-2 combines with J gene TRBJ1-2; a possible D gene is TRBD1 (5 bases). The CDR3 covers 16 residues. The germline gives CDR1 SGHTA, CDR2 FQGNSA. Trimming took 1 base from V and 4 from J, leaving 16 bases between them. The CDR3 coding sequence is TGTGCCAGCAGCTTAGGGCGGGGAGCGGGGGGCTATGGCTACACCTTC. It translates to CASSLGRGAGGYGYTF.

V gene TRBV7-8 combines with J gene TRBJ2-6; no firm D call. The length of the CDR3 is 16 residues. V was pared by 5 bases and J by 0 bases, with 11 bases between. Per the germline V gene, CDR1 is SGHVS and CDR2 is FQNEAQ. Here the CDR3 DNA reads TGTGCCAGCAGCCCTGGGCGCATCTCTGGGGCCAACGTCCTGACTTTC. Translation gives CASSPGRISGANVLTF.

This CDR3 reads CASSLMTGEYSYEQYF. The CDR3, as DNA: TGTGCCAGCAGTTTAATGACGGGAGAATACTCCTACGAGCAGTACTTC. The gene calls are TRBV27 and TRBJ2-7; D possibly corresponds to TRBD2 (6 bases). The ends were cut back, 2 bases at V and 0 bases at J, with 14 bases in the middle. Germline V lookup: CDR1 MNHEY, CDR2 SMNVEV (reference sequence). There are 16 residues in the CDR3.

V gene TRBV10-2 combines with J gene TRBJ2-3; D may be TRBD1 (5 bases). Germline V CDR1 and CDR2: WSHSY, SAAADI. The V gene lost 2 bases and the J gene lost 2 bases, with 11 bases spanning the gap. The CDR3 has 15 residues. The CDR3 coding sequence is TGCGCCAGCAGTGAGGCGGCAGGGCTCACAGATACGCAGTATTTT. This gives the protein CASSEAAGLTDTQYF.

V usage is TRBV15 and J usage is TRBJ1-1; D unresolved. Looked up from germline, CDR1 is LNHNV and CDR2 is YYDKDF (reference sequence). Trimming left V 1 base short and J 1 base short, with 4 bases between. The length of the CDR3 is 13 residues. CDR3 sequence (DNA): TGTGCCACCAGCAGAGCCAGGAACACTGAAGCTTTCTTT. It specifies CATSRARNTEAFF.

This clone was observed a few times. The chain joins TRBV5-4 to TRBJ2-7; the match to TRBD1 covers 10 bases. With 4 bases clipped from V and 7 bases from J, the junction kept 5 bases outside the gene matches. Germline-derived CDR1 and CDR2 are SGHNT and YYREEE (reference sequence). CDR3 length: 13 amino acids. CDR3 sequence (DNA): TGTGCCAGCAGCCCGGGACAGGGGTTGGAGCAGTACTTC. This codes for CASSPGQGLEQYF.

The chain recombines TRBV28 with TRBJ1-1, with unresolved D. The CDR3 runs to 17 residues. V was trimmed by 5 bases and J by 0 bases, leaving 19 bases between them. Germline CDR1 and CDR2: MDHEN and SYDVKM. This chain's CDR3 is CASSPVSRIGMNTEAFF. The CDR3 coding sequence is TGTGCCAGCAGTCCTGTAAGCAGGATTGGGATGAACACTGAAGCTTTCTTT.

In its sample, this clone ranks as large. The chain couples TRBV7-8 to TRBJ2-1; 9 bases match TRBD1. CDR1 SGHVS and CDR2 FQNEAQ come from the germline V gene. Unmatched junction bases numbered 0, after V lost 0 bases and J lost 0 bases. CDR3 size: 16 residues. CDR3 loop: CASSLAGQGSYNEQFF. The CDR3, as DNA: TGTGCCAGCAGCTTAGCGGGACAGGGCTCCTACAATGAGCAGTTCTTC.